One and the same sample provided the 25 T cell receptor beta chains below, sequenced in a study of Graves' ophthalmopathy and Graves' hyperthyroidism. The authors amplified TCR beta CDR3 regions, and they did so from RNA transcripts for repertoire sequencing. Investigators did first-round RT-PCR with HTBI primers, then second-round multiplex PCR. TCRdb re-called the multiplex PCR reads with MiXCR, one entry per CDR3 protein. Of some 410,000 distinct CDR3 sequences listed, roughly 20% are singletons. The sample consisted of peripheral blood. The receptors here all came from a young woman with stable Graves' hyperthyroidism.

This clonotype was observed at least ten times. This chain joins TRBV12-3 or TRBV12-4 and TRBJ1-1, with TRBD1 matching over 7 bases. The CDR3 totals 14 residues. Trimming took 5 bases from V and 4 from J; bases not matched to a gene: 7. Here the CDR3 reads CASSLDRAGTEAFF. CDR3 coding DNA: TGTGCCAGCAGTCTAGACAGGGCTGGCACTGAAGCTTTCTTT.

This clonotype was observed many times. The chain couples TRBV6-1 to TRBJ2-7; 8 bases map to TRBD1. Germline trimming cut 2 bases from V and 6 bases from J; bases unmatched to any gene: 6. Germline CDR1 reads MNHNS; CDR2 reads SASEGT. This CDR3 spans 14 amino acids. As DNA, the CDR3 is TGTGCCAGCAGTGAATGGACAGGGCGATTCGAGCAGTACTTC. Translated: CASSEWTGRFEQYF.

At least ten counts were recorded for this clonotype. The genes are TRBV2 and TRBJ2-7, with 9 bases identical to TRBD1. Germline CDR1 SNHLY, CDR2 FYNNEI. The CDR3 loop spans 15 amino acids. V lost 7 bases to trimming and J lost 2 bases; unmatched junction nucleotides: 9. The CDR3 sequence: CASTHMRTGAYEQYF. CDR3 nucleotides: TGTGCCAGCACCCACATGAGGACAGGGGCCTACGAGCAGTACTTC. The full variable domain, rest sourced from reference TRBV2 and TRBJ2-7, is EPEVTQTPSHQVTQMGQEVILRCVPISNHLYFYWYRQILGQKVEFLVSFYNNEISEKSEIFDDQFSVERPDGSNFTLKIRSTKLEDSAMYFCASTHMRTGAYEQYFGPGTRLTVT.

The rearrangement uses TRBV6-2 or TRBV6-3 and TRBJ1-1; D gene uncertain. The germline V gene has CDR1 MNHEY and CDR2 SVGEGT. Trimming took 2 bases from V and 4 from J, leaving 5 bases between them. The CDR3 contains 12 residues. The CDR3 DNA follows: TGTGCCAGCAGTTACCCCCCCACTGAAGCTTTCTTT. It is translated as CASSYPPTEAFF.

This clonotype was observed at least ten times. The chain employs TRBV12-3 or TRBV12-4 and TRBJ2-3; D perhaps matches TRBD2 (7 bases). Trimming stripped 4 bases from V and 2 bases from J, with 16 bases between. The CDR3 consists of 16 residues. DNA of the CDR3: TGTGCCAGCAGTTCCCCTTGGGGGGGCGCCACAGATACGCAGTATTTT. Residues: CASSSPWGGATDTQYF.

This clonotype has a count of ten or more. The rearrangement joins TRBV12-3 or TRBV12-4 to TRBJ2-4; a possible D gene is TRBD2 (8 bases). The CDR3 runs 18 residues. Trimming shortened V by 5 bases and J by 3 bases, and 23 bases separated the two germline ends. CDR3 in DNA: TGTGCCAGCAGTCCGGGACAGAGCCCGGCGGGAGGCAAAAACATTCAGTACTTC. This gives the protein CASSPGQSPAGGKNIQYF.

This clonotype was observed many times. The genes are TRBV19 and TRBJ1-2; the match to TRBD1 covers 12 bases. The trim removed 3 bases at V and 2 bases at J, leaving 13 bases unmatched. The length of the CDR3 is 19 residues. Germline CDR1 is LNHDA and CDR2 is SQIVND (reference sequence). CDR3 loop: CASSIKPGQGAKINYGYTF. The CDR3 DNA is TGTGCCAGTAGTATTAAACCGGGACAGGGGGCGAAGATAAACTATGGCTACACCTTC.

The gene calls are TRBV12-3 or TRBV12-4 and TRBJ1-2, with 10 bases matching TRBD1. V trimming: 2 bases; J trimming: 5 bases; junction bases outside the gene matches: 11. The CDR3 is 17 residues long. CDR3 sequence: CASSLWDRGQPRYGYTF. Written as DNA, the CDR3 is TGTGCCAGCAGTTTATGGGACAGGGGCCAACCGAGATATGGCTACACCTTC.

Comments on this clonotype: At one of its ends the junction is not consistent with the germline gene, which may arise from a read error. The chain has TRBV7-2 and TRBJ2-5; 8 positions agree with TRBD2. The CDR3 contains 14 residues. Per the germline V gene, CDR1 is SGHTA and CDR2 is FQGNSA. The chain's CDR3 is CAGRLSGSGETQYF. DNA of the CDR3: TGTGCCGGCAGATTAAGCGGGAGTGGGGAGACCCAGTACTTC.

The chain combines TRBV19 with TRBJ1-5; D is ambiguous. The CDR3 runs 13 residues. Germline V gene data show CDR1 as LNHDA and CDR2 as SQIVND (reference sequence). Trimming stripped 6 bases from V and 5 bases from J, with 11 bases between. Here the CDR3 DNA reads TGTGCCAGTAGGGCGGGCAGCCATCAGCCCCAGCATTTT. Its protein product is CASRAGSHQPQHF.

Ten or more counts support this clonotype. CDR3 sequence reads: CASSPWDRPNTEAFF. CDR3 DNA sequence: TGTGCCAGTAGCCCTTGGGACAGGCCCAACACTGAAGCTTTCTTT. This rearrangement joins TRBV19 to TRBJ1-1; 8 bases fit TRBD1. Germline V gene sequence: CDR1 LNHDA, CDR2 SQIVND (reference sequence). CDR3 length equals 15 residues. The J segment lost 2 bases and the V segment lost 6 bases, leaving 8 bases of the junction unmatched.

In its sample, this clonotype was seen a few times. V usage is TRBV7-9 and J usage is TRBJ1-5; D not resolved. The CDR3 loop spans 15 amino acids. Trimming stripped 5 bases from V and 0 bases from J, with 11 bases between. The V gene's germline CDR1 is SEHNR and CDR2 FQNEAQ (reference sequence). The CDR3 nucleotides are TGTGCCAGCAGCCTTCAAGAAGATAGCAATCAGCCCCAGCATTTT. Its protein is CASSLQEDSNQPQHF.

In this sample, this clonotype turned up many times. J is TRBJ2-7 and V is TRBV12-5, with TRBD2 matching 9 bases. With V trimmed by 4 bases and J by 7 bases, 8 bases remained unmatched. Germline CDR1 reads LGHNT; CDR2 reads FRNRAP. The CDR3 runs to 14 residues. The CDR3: CASGSLAGAGEQYF. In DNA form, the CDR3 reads TGTGCTAGTGGTTCCTTAGCGGGAGCGGGGGAGCAGTACTTC.

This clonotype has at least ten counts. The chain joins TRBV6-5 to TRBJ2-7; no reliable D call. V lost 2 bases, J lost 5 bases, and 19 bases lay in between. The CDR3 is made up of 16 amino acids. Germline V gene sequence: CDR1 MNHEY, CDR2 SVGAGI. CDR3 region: CASSYVRLDIVNEQYF. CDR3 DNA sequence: TGTGCCAGCAGTTACGTTCGTCTAGACATTGTGAACGAGCAGTACTTC.

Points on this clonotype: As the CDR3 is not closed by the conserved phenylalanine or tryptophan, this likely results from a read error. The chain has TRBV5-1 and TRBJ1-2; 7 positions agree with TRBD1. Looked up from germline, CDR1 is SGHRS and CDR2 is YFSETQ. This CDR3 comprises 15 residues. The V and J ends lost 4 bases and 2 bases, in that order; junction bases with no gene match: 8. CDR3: CASSRGQNLNYGYTL. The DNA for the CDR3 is TGCGCCAGCAGCAGGGGACAGAACCTAAACTATGGCTACACCCTC.

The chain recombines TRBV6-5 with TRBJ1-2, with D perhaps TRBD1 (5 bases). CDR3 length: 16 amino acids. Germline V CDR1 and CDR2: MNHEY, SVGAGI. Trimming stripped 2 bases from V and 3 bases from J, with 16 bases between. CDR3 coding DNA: TGTGCCAGCAGTTACCTCCTAGATGGGGGTGACTATGGCTACACCTTC. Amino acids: CASSYLLDGGDYGYTF.

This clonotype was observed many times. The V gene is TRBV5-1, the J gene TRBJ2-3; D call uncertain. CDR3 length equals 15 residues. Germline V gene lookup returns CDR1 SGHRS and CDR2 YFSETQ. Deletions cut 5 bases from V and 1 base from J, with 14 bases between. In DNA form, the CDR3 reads TGCGCCAGCAGAACGGGTCATGCGGGCACAGATACGCAGTATTTT. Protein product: CASRTGHAGTDTQYF.

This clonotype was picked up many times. The CDR3 sequence is CASRMTGDYGYTF. The CDR3 DNA sequence: TGTGCCAGCAGAATGACAGGGGACTATGGCTACACCTTC. V and J are TRBV5-4 and TRBJ1-2, with 8 bases that match TRBD1. V was clipped by 5 bases and J by 3 bases; unmatched bases: 3. Per germline, CDR1 SGHNT and CDR2 YYREEE (reference sequence). The CDR3 extends over 13 amino acids.

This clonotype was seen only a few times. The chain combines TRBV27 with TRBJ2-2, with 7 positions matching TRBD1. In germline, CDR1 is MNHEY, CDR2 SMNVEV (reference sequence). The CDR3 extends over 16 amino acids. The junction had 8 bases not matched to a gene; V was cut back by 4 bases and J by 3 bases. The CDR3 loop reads CASSSLQGWDTGELFF. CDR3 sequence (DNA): TGTGCCAGCAGTTCGTTACAGGGGTGGGACACCGGGGAGCTGTTTTTT.

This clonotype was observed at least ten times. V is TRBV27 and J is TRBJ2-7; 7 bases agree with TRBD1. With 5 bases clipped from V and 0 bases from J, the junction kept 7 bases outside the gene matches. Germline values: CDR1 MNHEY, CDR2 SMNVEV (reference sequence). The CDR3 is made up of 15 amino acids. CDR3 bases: TGTGCCAGCAGTATGGAACAGGGGAGCTCCTACGAGCAGTACTTC. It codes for CASSMEQGSSYEQYF.

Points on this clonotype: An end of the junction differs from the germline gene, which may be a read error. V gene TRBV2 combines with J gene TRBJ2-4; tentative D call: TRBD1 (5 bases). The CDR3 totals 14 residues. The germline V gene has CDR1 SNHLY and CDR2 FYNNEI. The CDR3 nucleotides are TGTGCCAGCAGACGCTTTGGGGCGGAAAACATTAAGTACTTC. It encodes CASRRFGAENIKYF.

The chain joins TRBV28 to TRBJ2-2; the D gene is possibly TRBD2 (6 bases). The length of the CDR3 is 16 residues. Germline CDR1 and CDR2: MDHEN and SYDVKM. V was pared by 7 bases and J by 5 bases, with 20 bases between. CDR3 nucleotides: TGTGCCAGCATCCACGGGGGTTTTTGGGGGACCGGGGAGCTGTTTTTT. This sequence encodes CASIHGGFWGTGELFF.

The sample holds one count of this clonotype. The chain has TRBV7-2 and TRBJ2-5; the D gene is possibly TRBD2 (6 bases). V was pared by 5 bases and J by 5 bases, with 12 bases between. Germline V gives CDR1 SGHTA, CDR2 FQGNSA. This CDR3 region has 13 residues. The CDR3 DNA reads TGTGCCAGCAGCCTAACTAGCCCTGAGACCCAGTACTTC. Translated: CASSLTSPETQYF.

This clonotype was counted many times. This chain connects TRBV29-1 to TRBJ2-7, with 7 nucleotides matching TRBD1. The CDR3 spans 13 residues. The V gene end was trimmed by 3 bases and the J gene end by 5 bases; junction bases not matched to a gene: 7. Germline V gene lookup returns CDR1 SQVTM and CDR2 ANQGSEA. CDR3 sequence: CSVEPGTENEQYF. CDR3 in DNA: TGCAGCGTTGAGCCCGGGACAGAGAACGAGCAGTACTTC.

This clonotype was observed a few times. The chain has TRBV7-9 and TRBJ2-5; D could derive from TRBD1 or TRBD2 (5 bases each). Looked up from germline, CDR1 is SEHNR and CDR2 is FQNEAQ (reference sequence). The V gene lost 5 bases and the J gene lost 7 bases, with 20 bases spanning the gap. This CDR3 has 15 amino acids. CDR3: CASSLLPGIGGTQYF. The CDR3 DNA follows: TGTGCCAGCAGCCTACTCCCAGGGATTGGAGGGACCCAGTACTTC.